The 28 T cell receptor beta chains given below trace back to one sample, sequenced in a study of response to subunit inactivated influenza vaccine. TCRdb re-analysed the RT-PCR reads in MiXCR, keeping a single row per CDR3 protein. In the table there are about 780,000 distinct CDR3 sequences, roughly 20% of which are singletons. Sequencing used PBMCs from blood, obtained roughly 5 days after vaccination. These receptors were obtained from a man in his fifties who received an inactivated influenza vaccine.

The sample holds a few counts of this clonotype. The V call is TRBV25-1, the J call TRBJ2-1; no definite D call. Germline CDR1 and CDR2: MGHDK and SYGVNS. The CDR3 is 16 residues long. With 1 base removed from V and 2 bases from J, the gap between germline ends came to 12 bases. The CDR3 coding sequence is TGTGCCAGCAGTGAATCGATTTTGCTAGCCTACAATGAGCAGTTCTTC. The encoded protein is CASSESILLAYNEQFF. Variable domain in full (rest from reference TRBV25-1 and TRBJ2-1): EADIYQTPRYLVIGTGKKITLECSQTMGHDKMYWYQQDPGMELHLIHYSYGVNSTEKGDLSSESTVSRIRTEHFPLTLESARPSHTSQYLCASSESILLAYNEQFFGPGTRLTVL.

This clonotype was detected many times. The J gene is TRBJ2-1, the V gene TRBV29-1; 7 nucleotides match TRBD2. The germline gives CDR1 SQVTM, CDR2 ANQGSEA. The length of the CDR3 is 11 residues. The trim removed 4 bases at V and 7 bases at J, leaving 1 base unmatched. The CDR3, as DNA: TGCAGCGTTGGGGAGGGTAATGAGCAGTTCTTC. Its translation: CSVGEGNEQFF.

This chain connects TRBV5-1 to TRBJ2-1; 11 nucleotides align to TRBD2. Trimming removed 4 bases from V and 2 bases from J; junction bases left unmatched: 5. The CDR3 is 16 residues long. In germline, CDR1 is SGHRS, CDR2 YFSETQ. CDR3 in amino acids: CASSTNSGGAYNEQFF. The CDR3 DNA is TGCGCCAGCAGCACCAATAGCGGGGGGGCCTACAATGAGCAGTTCTTC.

In its sample, this clonotype was seen many times. V gene TRBV12-3 or TRBV12-4 combines with J gene TRBJ2-1; D may match TRBD1 or TRBD2 (5 bases each). The CDR3 has 16 residues. V dropped 1 base and J dropped 7 bases, with 17 bases sitting between them. The CDR3 DNA reads TGTGCCAGCAGTTTAGGATCCCCCGGGACGAGGAATGAGCAGTTCTTC. As protein: CASSLGSPGTRNEQFF.

The chain has TRBV7-9 and TRBJ2-3, with TRBD2 identical over 12 bases. The CDR3 has 16 amino acids. Germline trimming cut 6 bases from V and 2 bases from J; bases unmatched to any gene: 6. The V gene's germline CDR1 is SEHNR and CDR2 FQNEAQ (reference sequence). CDR3 DNA sequence: TGTGCCAGCAGTCCCCTAGCGGGAGGGAACACAGATACGCAGTATTTT. This translates into CASSPLAGGNTDTQYF.

This chain joins TRBV5-4 and TRBJ1-3, with D possibly TRBD1 on 5 matching bases. The CDR3 spans 14 residues. Germline lookup yields CDR1 SGHNT and CDR2 YYREEE (reference sequence). Trimming removed 5 bases from V and 5 bases from J, with 14 bases in between. Here the CDR3 DNA reads TGTGCCAGCAGTCATTCGTCGGACAGAAACACCATATATTTT. Encoded protein: CASSHSSDRNTIYF.

The V gene is TRBV25-1, the J gene TRBJ1-1; weak D call: TRBD1 (5 bases). Trimming pared 4 bases from V and 3 bases from J, leaving 15 bases between. CDR1 MGHDK and CDR2 SYGVNS come from the germline V gene. This CDR3 has 15 amino acids. CDR3 sequence (DNA): TGTGCCAGCAGTGGGTTCGGAGGGGCCCACACTGAAGCTTTCTTT. This codes for CASSGFGGAHTEAFF.

This clonotype has more than one count but fewer than ten. The genes are TRBV12-3 or TRBV12-4 and TRBJ2-2, with TRBD1 matching 11 bases. Trimming took 6 bases from V and 4 from J; bases not matched to a gene: 10. The CDR3 runs to 17 residues. The CDR3 coding sequence is TGTGCCAGCAGACCTACACGGGACAGGGGGGTCACCGGGGAGCTGTTTTTT. This translates into CASRPTRDRGVTGELFF.

This clonotype was counted only a few times. V usage is TRBV20-1 and J usage is TRBJ2-1; 15 nucleotides match TRBD2. The CDR3 runs 14 residues. Trimming at V came to 6 bases and at J to 12 bases, leaving 9 bases not matched to a gene. Germline CDR1 is DFQATT and CDR2 is SNEGSKA (reference sequence). CDR3 DNA: TGCAGTGCCGAGAGGACTAGCGGGAGGGCCGGGCAGTTCTTC. It specifies CSAERTSGRAGQFF.

This clonotype has just a few counts. This chain connects TRBV6-1 to TRBJ1-5; unclear D gene. Germline-derived CDR1 and CDR2 are MNHNS and SASEGT. This CDR3 region has 15 residues. V lost 2 bases and J lost 1, with 9 bases in between. The CDR3 region is CASSEIDLSNQPQHF. CDR3 DNA: TGTGCCAGCAGTGAAATCGATCTGAGCAATCAGCCCCAGCATTTT.

The chain uses TRBV20-1 and TRBJ1-5, with D perhaps TRBD1 (6 bases). This CDR3 is built from 12 residues. The V end lost 3 bases, the J end lost 7 bases, and 10 bases lay between the germline ends. Germline V gives CDR1 DFQATT, CDR2 SNEGSKA (reference sequence). DNA for the CDR3: TGCAGTGCTAGCCCCAGGGGACAGCCCCAGCATTTT. The encoded protein is CSASPRGQPQHF.

In this sample, this clonotype turned up many times. This chain links TRBV28 with TRBJ2-3; D unclear. This CDR3 has 12 residues. V was clipped by 1 base and J by 2 bases, with 1 base between them. In germline, CDR1 is MDHEN, CDR2 SYDVKM. The CDR3, as DNA: TGTGCCAGCAGTTTATTCACAGATACGCAGTATTTT. It is translated as CASSLFTDTQYF.

This clonotype has a count of ten or more. V and J are TRBV5-1 and TRBJ2-5; 9 nucleotides line up with TRBD1. The V segment lost 3 bases and the J segment 4 bases; nucleotides outside the gene matches: 4. The CDR3 is made up of 14 amino acids. Germline lookup yields CDR1 SGHRS and CDR2 YFSETQ. The CDR3 reads CASSWGQGGETQYF. CDR3 nucleotide sequence: TGCGCCAGCAGCTGGGGACAGGGAGGAGAGACCCAGTACTTC.

This clonotype was recorded a few times. The chain has TRBV6-2 or TRBV6-3 and TRBJ2-1, with TRBD2 matching over 9 bases. The CDR3 is made up of 15 amino acids. The germline V gene has CDR1 MNHEY and CDR2 SVGEGT. V gave up 0 bases and J gave up 7 bases; unmatched junction bases: 4. The CDR3 here is CASSYSSGRYNEQFF. DNA of the CDR3: TGTGCCAGCAGTTACTCTAGCGGGAGATATAATGAGCAGTTCTTC.

This clonotype was counted only a few times. The rearrangement joins TRBV7-3 to TRBJ2-1; TRBD2 aligns across 7 bases. CDR3 length equals 15 residues. Trimming at V came to 6 bases and at J to 8 bases, leaving 13 bases not matched to a gene. Germline V gene sequence: CDR1 SGHTA, CDR2 FQGTGA. The DNA of the CDR3 is TGTGCCAGCAGTAAAACTGGCGGGAGAGGGCATGAGCAGTTCTTC. Amino acid sequence: CASSKTGGRGHEQFF.

The V gene is TRBV20-1, the J gene TRBJ1-1; 9 bases map to TRBD1. CDR1 and CDR2 (germline): DFQATT, SNEGSKA (reference sequence). CDR3 length: 12 residues. CDR3 residues: CSPPGQGHEAFF. For the CDR3, the DNA is TGCAGCCCGCCGGGACAGGGACATGAAGCTTTCTTT.

This clonotype came up once. The chain is built from TRBV20-1 and TRBJ1-6; D might be TRBD1 (5 bases). CDR3 length equals 13 residues. Germline CDR1 reads DFQATT; CDR2 reads SNEGSKA (reference sequence). Trimming removed 1 base from V and 9 bases from J, with 10 bases in between. In DNA form, the CDR3 reads TGCAGTGCTAGAGGGCAGGGCGGTTCACCCCTCCACTTT. It yields the protein CSARGQGGSPLHF.

V and J are TRBV20-1 and TRBJ1-1, with 9 bases fitting TRBD1. The V gene's germline CDR1 is DFQATT and CDR2 SNEGSKA (reference sequence). The CDR3 covers 14 residues. The trim removed 4 bases at V and 3 bases at J, leaving 6 bases unmatched. Here the CDR3 reads CSATPQGAHTEAFF. The CDR3 DNA is TGCAGTGCTACACCACAGGGGGCTCACACTGAAGCTTTCTTT.

This clonotype was observed a few times. V usage is TRBV11-2 and J usage is TRBJ2-7; 9 bases fit TRBD1. The V and J ends lost 1 base and 3 bases, in that order; junction bases with no gene match: 4. Germline assignment: CDR1 SGHAT and CDR2 FQNNGV. CDR3 length: 15 amino acids. Here the CDR3 DNA reads TGTGCCAGCAGCTTAGTGGGACAGGGCTTCTACGAGCAGTACTTC. It yields the protein CASSLVGQGFYEQYF.

This clonotype was detected only a few times. The chain combines TRBV6-1 with TRBJ2-3; possibly TRBD1 for D (6 bases). The CDR3 has 13 residues. Trimming removed 6 bases at V and 6 bases at J, with 13 bases between. Germline V CDR1 and CDR2: MNHNS, SASEGT. CDR3 nucleotide sequence: TGTGCCAGCAGGGAGACAGGACGGGATACGCAGTATTTT. Translation gives CASRETGRDTQYF.

This clonotype showed up just a few times. The chain recombines TRBV29-1 with TRBJ1-2; D is possibly TRBD1 (6 bases). There are 12 residues in the CDR3. The germline V and J ends were trimmed by 3 bases and 6 bases, with 11 bases remaining between them. CDR1 and CDR2 (germline): SQVTM, ANQGSEA. The CDR3 spells CSVDSGGHGYTF. CDR3 in DNA: TGCAGCGTTGATTCCGGGGGCCATGGCTACACCTTC.

The J gene is TRBJ1-1, the V gene TRBV12-3 or TRBV12-4; D remains unclear. The V end was cut by 4 bases, the J end by 3 bases, with 9 bases between. The CDR3 sequence is 13 residues long. The CDR3 DNA is TGTGCCAGCAGTTCCTTTGGGGACACTGAAGCTTTCTTT. It yields the protein CASSSFGDTEAFF.

This chain uses TRBV4-2 with TRBJ2-7, with D maybe TRBD2 (5 bases). The CDR3 spans 15 residues. Trimming removed 4 bases from V and 0 bases from J, with 13 bases in between. CDR1 is LGHNA, CDR2 YNFKEQ, per germline. CDR3 in amino acids: CASSPRTANSYEQYF. The CDR3 nucleotides read TGTGCCAGCAGCCCTCGGACTGCAAACTCCTACGAGCAGTACTTC.

The chain combines TRBV24-1 with TRBJ1-5; D is unresolved. The CDR3 has 16 amino acids. V was pared by 4 bases and J by 0 bases, with 12 bases between. Germline V gene data show CDR1 as KGHDR and CDR2 as SFDVKD. The CDR3: CATSEFGLYSNQPQHF. In DNA form, the CDR3 reads TGTGCCACCAGTGAGTTCGGGCTCTATAGCAATCAGCCCCAGCATTTT.

The sample holds a few counts of this clonotype. This chain joins TRBV12-3 or TRBV12-4 and TRBJ1-5; no definite D call. The CDR3 totals 14 residues. Deletions cut 1 base from V and 7 bases from J, with 11 bases between. Here the CDR3 DNA reads TGTGCCAGCAGTTTAGGGCCAGGTACACAGCCCCAGCATTTT. Its translation: CASSLGPGTQPQHF.

This clonotype was seen a few times. The chain employs TRBV24-1 and TRBJ2-5; D tentatively fits TRBD1 or TRBD2 (6 bases each). CDR3 size: 15 residues. Trimming took off 1 base at V and 5 bases at J, with 13 bases between the two ends. Germline CDR1 reads KGHDR; CDR2 reads SFDVKD. CDR3 in amino acids: CATSDLRGAGETQYF. The CDR3 nucleotides read TGTGCCACCAGTGATTTAAGGGGGGCCGGCGAGACCCAGTACTTC.

The chain joins TRBV5-1 to TRBJ2-6; D gene ambiguous. V was shortened by 4 bases and J by 0 bases, with 8 bases between the two germline ends. CDR1 is SGHRS, CDR2 YFSETQ, per germline. This CDR3 region has 15 residues. CDR3 in DNA: TGCGCCAGCAGCGGCACCGTCTCTGGGGCCAACGTCCTGACTTTC. Translation: CASSGTVSGANVLTF.

This clonotype was seen a few times. The chain combines TRBV15 with TRBJ2-1; D possibly corresponds to TRBD2 (6 bases). The CDR3 totals 15 residues. V dropped 3 bases and J dropped 1 base, with 10 bases sitting between them. Per the germline V gene, CDR1 is LNHNV and CDR2 is YYDKDF (reference sequence). Here the CDR3 reads CATSRELASYNEQFF. The CDR3 DNA sequence: TGTGCCACCAGCAGGGAACTAGCTTCCTACAATGAGCAGTTCTTC.